This TCR beta chain appears in the sequencing data of a study of blood T cell repertoires in COVID-19. Concerning this clone itself: The sample has other DNA sequences that encode this CDR3 too.

CDR1 is SGHDT, CDR2 YYEEEE, per germline. Trimming left V 0 bases short and J 4 bases short, with 5 bases between. The CDR3 contains 13 residues. Using immunoSEQ multiplex PCR, the repertoire was profiled, and TCRdb retains in-frame clones only, with some absent. The sample lists about 300,000 clones, approximately 90% seen once, with about 7% in the top ten. The chain recombines TRBV5-6 with TRBJ1-5; D call uncertain. The TCR sequence derives from a woman aged 25 to 39 who had recovered from COVID-19. Input material: peripheral blood. This chain's CDR3 is CASSLAGNQPQHF. The DNA of the CDR3 is TGTGCCAGCAGCTTGGCGGGGAATCAGCCCCAGCATTTT. The full variable domain, in which reference TRBV5-6 and TRBJ1-5 provide the parts outside the CDR3, is DAGVTQSPTHLIKTRGQQVTLRCSPKSGHDTVSWYQQALGQGPQFIFQYYEEEERQRGNFPDRFSGHQFPNYSSELNVNALLLGDSALYLCASSLAGNQPQHFGDGTRLSIL.